This section outlines one T cell receptor beta chain sequence together with its context. This CDR3 is 15 amino acids long. Germline CDR1 MDHEN, CDR2 SYDVKM. Losses at the gene ends were 2 bases for V and 13 bases for J; bases not matched to a gene: 8. This sample was taken from a study of blood T cell repertoires in COVID-19. Study summary: Samples came from the United States, Italy and Spain, spanning acute and convalescent COVID-19.

How the authors handled the data: It was from reference gene primer amplification that nucleated cell counts were estimated. Measured with immunoSEQ multiplex PCR; TCRdb has only the in-frame clones, and not every one. V and J calls and clone size are those listed in that table; D and trimming were worked out from the DNA. The repertoire holds 100,000 or so clones, with about 85% as singletons. Input material: peripheral blood. The sequence derives from a woman aged 70-85 years with active or convalescent COVID-19. The chain carries TRBV28 and TRBJ1-6; 10 bases match TRBD1. The CDR3 DNA is TGTGCCAGCAGTTTAAAGGGGACAGGGGAGCGGCCCCTCCACTTT. This sequence encodes CASSLKGTGERPLHF.